A single sample gave rise to the 12 T cell receptor beta chains below, sequenced in a study of T-cell reconstitution after alpha-beta-depleted transplantation in children listed by TCRdb under 2016. Libraries were constructed by PCR. The sample was run on an Illumina HiSeq 2500. TCR library preparation used molecular barcoding, with unique molecular identifiers applied to normalize quantification of the TCRbeta repertoire. TCRdb reanalyzed the raw reads on its own, using fastp at Q25 for trimming and MiXCR for clone calling, and kept in-frame beta chains. CDR3 protein sequences are deduplicated, and each keeps its most common genes and DNA. The table for this sample lists about 350,000 distinct CDR3 sequences; 10% to 15% of them were counted only once. Approximately 4.3% of the sample goes to the ten largest clones. This specimen consisted of PBMCs, obtained from the stem cell graft. These receptors all come from a human donor who donated a stem cell graft to a child with Fanconi anemia.

The chain joins TRBV4-2 to TRBJ2-1; 14 bases line up with TRBD2. From germline, CDR1 is LGHNA and CDR2 YNFKEQ. The CDR3 consists of 15 residues. J gave up 7 bases and V 6 bases, and 5 bases lay outside the gene matches. As DNA, the CDR3 is TGTGCCAGCAGGACTAGCGGGGGGGCGAGTAATGAGCAGTTCTTC. Protein: CASRTSGGASNEQFF.

The chain links TRBV30 to TRBJ2-2; 7 bases are a match to TRBD2. Per germline, CDR1 GTSNPN and CDR2 SVGIG (reference sequence). With V trimmed by 6 bases and J by 4 bases, 2 bases remained unmatched. The CDR3 totals 12 residues. The CDR3 bases are TGTGCCTGCTGGGGGGGCACCGGGGAGCTGTTTTTT. Its translation: CACWGGTGELFF.

The gene calls are TRBV15 and TRBJ1-1; D gene ambiguous. Germline-derived CDR1 and CDR2 are LNHNV and YYDKDF (reference sequence). This CDR3 is 14 amino acids long. The V end lost 0 bases, the J end lost 1 base, and 6 bases lay between the germline ends. CDR3 protein: CATSRDRENTEAFF. DNA for the CDR3: TGTGCCACCAGCAGAGATAGGGAGAACACTGAAGCTTTCTTT. Together with reference TRBV15 and TRBJ1-1, the CDR3 gives the full variable domain: DAMVIQNPRYQVTQFGKPVTLSCSQTLNHNVMYWYQQKSSQAPKLLFHYYDKDFNNEADTPDNFQSRRPNTSFCFLDIRSPGLGDTAMYLCATSRDRENTEAFFGQGTRLTVV.

This clonotype came up a few times. V is TRBV7-8 and J is TRBJ2-1; D gene unclear. The V gene lost 4 bases and the J gene lost 6 bases, with 16 bases spanning the gap. CDR3 length equals 15 residues. Germline-derived CDR1 and CDR2 are SGHVS and FQNEAQ. CDR3 in amino acids: CASSYSTVGSNEQFF. As DNA, the CDR3 is TGTGCCAGCAGCTACTCAACAGTGGGCTCCAATGAGCAGTTCTTC.

This clonotype was observed many times. The rearrangement uses TRBV14 and TRBJ2-1; D unclear. The V and J ends lost 1 base and 4 bases respectively, with 8 bases between them. Germline lookup yields CDR1 SGHDN and CDR2 FVKESK. This CDR3 has 14 residues. CDR3 DNA: TGTGCCAGCAGCCAAGTCCGACAATACAATGAGCAGTTCTTC. Translated, it gives CASSQVRQYNEQFF.

This clonotype came up many times. The chain couples TRBV4-3 to TRBJ2-6; TRBD1 might be the D (6 bases). The V gene lost 0 bases and the J gene lost 0 bases, with 6 bases spanning the gap. The CDR3 covers 16 residues. The germline gives CDR1 LGHNA, CDR2 YSLEER. The CDR3 region is CASSQDRGSGANVLTF. CDR3 sequence (DNA): TGCGCCAGCAGCCAAGACAGGGGCTCTGGGGCCAACGTCCTGACTTTC.

This clonotype appeared a few times. This chain links TRBV6-5 with TRBJ1-6; D unclear. Germline V lookup: CDR1 MNHEY, CDR2 SVGAGI. The CDR3 is 14 residues long. Trimming removed 4 bases at V and 7 bases at J, with 11 bases between. This CDR3 is CASSLRARNSPLHF. DNA for the CDR3: TGTGCCAGCAGTTTACGGGCGCGGAATTCACCCCTCCACTTT.

This clonotype was recorded many times. Germline is not matched at one junction end, which may reflect a read error. This chain links TRBV12-3 or TRBV12-4 with TRBJ2-1; 7 bases align to TRBD2. This CDR3 region has 12 residues. In DNA, the CDR3 is TGTGCCAGCAGCTTAGCGGGTAATGAGCAGTTCTTC. Protein sequence: CASSLAGNEQFF.

This chain connects TRBV18 to TRBJ2-5, with D possibly matching TRBD1 (6 bases). V was cut by 1 base and J by 2 bases, with 14 bases left in between. CDR1 and CDR2 from the germline V gene are KGHSH and LQKENI. This CDR3 has 16 amino acids. CDR3 nucleotides: TGTGCCAGCTCACCACGGTACGGACAGCAACAAGAGACCCAGTACTTC. It translates to CASSPRYGQQQETQYF.

The chain has TRBV29-1 and TRBJ2-2, with 7 bases matching TRBD2. Germline V gives CDR1 SQVTM, CDR2 ANQGSEA. Germline trimming cut 7 bases from V and 0 bases from J; bases unmatched to any gene: 8. The CDR3 consists of 15 residues. CDR3 nucleotides: TGCAGCGCCGGTCCCCTAGCGGCGAACACCGGGGAGCTGTTTTTT. Its protein is CSAGPLAANTGELFF.

Ten or more counts support this clonotype. This rearrangement joins TRBV9 to TRBJ1-1; D unclear. Germline V gene sequence: CDR1 SGDLS, CDR2 YYNGEE. The ends were cut back, 2 bases at V and 4 bases at J, with 15 bases in the middle. The length of the CDR3 is 15 residues. CDR3 nucleotide sequence: TGTGCCAGCAGCGTTTCCGGCTCGGCTAGCACTGAAGCTTTCTTT. Translating gives CASSVSGSASTEAFF.

The count of this clonotype is one. A much larger clone differs from this one at a single base, so this may be a read error. The chain couples TRBV4-2 to TRBJ2-1; the D gene is possibly TRBD2 (6 bases). The length of the CDR3 is 15 residues. From germline, CDR1 is LGHNA and CDR2 YNFKEQ. CDR3 loop: CASSQELASNNEQFF. The CDR3 bases are TGTGCCAGCAGCCAGGAACTAGCCTCCAACAATGAGCAGTTCTTC.